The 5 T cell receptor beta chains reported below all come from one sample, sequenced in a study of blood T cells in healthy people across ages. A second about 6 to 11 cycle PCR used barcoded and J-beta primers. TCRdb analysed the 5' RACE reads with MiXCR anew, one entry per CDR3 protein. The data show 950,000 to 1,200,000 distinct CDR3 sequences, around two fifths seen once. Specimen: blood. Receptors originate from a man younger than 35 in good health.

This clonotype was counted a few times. The CDR3: CASSQDDREETQYF. Here the CDR3 DNA reads TGTGCCAGCAGCCAAGATGACAGGGAAGAGACCCAGTACTTC. The chain links TRBV3-1 to TRBJ2-5; TRBD1 agrees at 7 bases. Germline CDR1 is LGHDT and CDR2 is YNNKEL (reference sequence). The CDR3 covers 14 residues. With 0 bases clipped from V and 3 bases from J, the junction kept 1 base outside the gene matches.

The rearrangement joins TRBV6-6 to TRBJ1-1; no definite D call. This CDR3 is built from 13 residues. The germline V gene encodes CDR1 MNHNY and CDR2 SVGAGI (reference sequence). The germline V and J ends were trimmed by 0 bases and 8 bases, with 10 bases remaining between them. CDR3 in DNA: TGTGCCAGCAGTTACTCTGCCGTAAACGAAGCTTTCTTT. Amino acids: CASSYSAVNEAFF.

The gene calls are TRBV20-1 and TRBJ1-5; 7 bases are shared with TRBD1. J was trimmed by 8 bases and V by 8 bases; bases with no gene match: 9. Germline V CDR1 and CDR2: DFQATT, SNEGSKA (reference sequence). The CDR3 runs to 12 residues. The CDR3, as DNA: TGCAGTACAAGGACAGGAAGCGAGCCCCAGCATTTT. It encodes CSTRTGSEPQHF.

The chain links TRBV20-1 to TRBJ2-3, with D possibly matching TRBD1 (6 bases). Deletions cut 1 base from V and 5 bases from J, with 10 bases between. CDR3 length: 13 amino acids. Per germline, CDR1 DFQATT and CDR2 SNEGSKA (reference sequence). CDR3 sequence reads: CSARGFRGDTQYF. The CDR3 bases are TGCAGTGCTAGAGGCTTCAGGGGAGATACGCAGTATTTT.

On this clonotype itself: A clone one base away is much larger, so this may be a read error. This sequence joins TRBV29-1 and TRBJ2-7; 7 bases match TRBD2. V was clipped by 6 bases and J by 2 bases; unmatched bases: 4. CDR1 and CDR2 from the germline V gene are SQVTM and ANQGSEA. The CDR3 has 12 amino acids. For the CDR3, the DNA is TGCAGCGTAGCTAGCGGCGCCTACGAGCAGTACTTC. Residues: CSVASGAYEQYF.